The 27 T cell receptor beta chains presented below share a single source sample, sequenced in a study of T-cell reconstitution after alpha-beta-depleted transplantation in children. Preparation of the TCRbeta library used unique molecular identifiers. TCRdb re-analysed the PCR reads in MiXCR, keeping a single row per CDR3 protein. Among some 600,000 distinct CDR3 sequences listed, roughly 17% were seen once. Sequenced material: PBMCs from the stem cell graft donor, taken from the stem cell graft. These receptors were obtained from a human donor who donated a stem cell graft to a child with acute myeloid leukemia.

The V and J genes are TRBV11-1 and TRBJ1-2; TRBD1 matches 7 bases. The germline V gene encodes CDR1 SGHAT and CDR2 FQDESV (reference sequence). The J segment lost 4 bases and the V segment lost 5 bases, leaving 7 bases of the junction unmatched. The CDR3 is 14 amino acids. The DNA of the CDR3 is TGTGCCAGCAGCAAAGGGGGCGCAGGCTATGGCTACACCTTC. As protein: CASSKGGAGYGYTF.

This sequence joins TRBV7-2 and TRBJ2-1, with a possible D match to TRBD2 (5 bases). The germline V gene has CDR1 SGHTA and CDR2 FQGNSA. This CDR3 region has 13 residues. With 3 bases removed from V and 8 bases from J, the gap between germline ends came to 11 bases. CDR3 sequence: CASSFKLDHEQFF. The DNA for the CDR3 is TGTGCCAGCAGCTTCAAACTAGACCATGAGCAGTTCTTC. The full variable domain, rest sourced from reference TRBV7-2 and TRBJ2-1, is GAGVSQSPSNKVTEKGKDVELRCDPISGHTALYWYRQSLGQGLEFLIYFQGNSAPDKSGLPSDRFSAERTGGSVSTLTIQRTQQEDSAVYLCASSFKLDHEQFFGPGTRLTVL.

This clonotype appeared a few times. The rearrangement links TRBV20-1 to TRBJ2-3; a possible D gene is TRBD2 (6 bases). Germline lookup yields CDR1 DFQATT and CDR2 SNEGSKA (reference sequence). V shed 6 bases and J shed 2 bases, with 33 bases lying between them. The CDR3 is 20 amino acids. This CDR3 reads CSAQHRPQKTSGPNTDTQYF. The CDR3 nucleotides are TGCAGTGCCCAACATCGTCCCCAAAAGACAAGCGGGCCTAACACAGATACGCAGTATTTT.

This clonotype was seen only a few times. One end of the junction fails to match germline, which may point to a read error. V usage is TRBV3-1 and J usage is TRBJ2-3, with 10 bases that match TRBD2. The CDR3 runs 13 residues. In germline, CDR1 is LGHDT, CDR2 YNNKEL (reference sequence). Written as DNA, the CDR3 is TGTGCCACCAGCGGGGGGGCTGCAGATACGCAGTATTTT. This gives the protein CATSGGAADTQYF.

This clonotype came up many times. The CDR3 DNA reads TGCAGTGCTATGTGGAGTTCGGAACTGTTTTTT. This translates into CSAMWSSELFF. The chain joins TRBV20-1 to TRBJ1-4; unclear D gene. CDR1 is DFQATT and CDR2 is SNEGSKA in the germline V gene (reference sequence). This CDR3 is 11 amino acids long. V was pared by 4 bases and J by 12 bases, with 12 bases between.

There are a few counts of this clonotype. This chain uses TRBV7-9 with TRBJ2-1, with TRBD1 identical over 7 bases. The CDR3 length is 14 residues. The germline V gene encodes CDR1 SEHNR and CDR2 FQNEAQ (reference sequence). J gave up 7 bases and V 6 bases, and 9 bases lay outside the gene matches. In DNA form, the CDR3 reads TGTGCCAGCAGGGGATGGACAGGATGGAATGAGCAGTTCTTC. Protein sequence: CASRGWTGWNEQFF.

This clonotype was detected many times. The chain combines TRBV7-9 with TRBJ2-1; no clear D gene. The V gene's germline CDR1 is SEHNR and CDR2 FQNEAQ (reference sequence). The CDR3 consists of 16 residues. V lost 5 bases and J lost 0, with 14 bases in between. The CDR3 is CASSHPTSSSYNEQFF. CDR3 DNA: TGTGCCAGCAGCCATCCCACCTCGAGCTCCTACAATGAGCAGTTCTTC.

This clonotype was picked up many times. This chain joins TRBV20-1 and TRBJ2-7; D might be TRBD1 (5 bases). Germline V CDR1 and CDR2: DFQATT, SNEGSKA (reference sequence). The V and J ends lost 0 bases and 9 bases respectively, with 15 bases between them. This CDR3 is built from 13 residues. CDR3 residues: CSARDHGPTVQYV. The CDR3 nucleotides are TGCAGTGCTAGAGATCACGGGCCGACAGTGCAGTACGTC.

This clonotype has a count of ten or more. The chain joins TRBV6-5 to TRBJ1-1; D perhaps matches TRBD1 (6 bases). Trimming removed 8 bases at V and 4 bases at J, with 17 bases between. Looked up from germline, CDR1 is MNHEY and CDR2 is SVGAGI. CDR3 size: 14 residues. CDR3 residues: CASGATGRRTEAFF. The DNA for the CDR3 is TGTGCCAGCGGCGCAACAGGGAGGCGCACTGAAGCTTTCTTT.

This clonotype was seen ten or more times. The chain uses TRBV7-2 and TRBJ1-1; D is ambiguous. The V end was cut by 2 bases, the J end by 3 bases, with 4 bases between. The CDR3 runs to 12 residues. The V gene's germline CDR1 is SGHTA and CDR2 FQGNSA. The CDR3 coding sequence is TGTGCCAGCAGCTTACGGCACACTGAAGCTTTCTTT. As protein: CASSLRHTEAFF.

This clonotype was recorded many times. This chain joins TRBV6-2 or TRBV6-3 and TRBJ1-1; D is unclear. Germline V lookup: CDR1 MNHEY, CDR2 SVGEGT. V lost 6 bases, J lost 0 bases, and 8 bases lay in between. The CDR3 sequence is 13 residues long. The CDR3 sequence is CASRGSMNTEAFF. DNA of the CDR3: TGTGCCAGCAGGGGGTCCATGAACACTGAAGCTTTCTTT.

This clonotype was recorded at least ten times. The chain's CDR3 is CSATQAGYYGYTF. CDR3 nucleotide sequence: TGCAGTGCCACACAGGCAGGGTACTATGGCTACACCTTC. V usage is TRBV20-1 and J usage is TRBJ1-2; the D gene is possibly TRBD1 (5 bases). The CDR3 is made up of 13 amino acids. Per the germline V gene, CDR1 is DFQATT and CDR2 is SNEGSKA (reference sequence). The ends were cut back, 6 bases at V and 3 bases at J, with 14 bases in the middle.

CDR3 amino acids: CASSLGQTRPPFGEQFF. The CDR3 region has the DNA TGTGCCAGCAGCTTAGGTCAGACTAGGCCCCCGTTTGGTGAGCAGTTCTTC. This rearrangement joins TRBV13 to TRBJ2-1; TRBD2 is a possible D gene (6 bases). CDR1 PRHDT and CDR2 FYEKMQ come from the germline V gene (reference sequence). Trimming took off 0 bases at V and 9 bases at J, with 21 bases between the two ends. CDR3 length: 17 amino acids.

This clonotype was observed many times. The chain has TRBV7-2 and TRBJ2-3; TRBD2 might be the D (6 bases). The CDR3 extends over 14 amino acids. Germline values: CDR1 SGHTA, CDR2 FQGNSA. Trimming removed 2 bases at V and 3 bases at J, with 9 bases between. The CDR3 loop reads CASSLLAATDTQYF. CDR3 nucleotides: TGTGCCAGCAGCTTATTAGCGGCGACAGATACGCAGTATTTT.

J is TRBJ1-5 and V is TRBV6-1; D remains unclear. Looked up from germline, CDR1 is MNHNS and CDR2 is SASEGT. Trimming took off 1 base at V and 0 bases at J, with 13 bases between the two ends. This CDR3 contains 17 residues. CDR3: CASSEDGRHYSNQPQHF. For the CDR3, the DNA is TGTGCCAGCAGTGAAGACGGCAGACACTATAGCAATCAGCCCCAGCATTTT.

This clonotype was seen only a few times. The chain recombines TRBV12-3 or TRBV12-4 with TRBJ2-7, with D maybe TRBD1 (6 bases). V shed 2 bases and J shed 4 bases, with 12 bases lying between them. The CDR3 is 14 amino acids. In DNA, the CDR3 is TGTGCCAGCAGTTTACAGGGGAGTGGGTACGAGCAGTACTTC. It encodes CASSLQGSGYEQYF.

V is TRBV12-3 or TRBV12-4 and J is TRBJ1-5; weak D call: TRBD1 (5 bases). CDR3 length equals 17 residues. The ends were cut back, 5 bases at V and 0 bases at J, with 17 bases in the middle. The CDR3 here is CASSLGRGRYSNQPQHF. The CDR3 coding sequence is TGTGCCAGCAGTCTGGGACGGGGTCGGTATAGCAATCAGCCCCAGCATTTT.

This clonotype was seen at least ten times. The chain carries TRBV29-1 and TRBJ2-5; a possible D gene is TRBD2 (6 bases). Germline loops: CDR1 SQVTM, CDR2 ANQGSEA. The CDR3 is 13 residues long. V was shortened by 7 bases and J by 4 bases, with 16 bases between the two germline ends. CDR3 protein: CSAKRVDAETQYF. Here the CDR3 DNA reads TGCAGCGCAAAGCGGGTCGATGCAGAGACCCAGTACTTC.

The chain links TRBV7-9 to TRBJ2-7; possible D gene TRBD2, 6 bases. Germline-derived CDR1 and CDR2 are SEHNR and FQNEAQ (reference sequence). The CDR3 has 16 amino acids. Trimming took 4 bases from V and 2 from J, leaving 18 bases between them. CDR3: CASSSTRAYLTYEQYF. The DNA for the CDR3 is TGTGCCAGCAGCTCGACTAGGGCGTATCTCACCTACGAGCAGTACTTC.

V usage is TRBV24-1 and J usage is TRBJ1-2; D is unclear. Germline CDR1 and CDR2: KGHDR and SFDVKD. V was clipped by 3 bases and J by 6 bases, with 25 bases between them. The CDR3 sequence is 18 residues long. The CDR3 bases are TGTGCCACCAGTGATGAAGGAGTATCTATCGGATCATCCGATGGCTACACCTTC. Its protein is CATSDEGVSIGSSDGYTF.

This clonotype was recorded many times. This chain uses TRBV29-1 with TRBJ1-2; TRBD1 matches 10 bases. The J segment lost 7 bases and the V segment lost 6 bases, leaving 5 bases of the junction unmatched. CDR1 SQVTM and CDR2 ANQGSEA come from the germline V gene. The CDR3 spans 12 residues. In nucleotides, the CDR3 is TGCAGCGTCGTGGGACAGGGGTTTGGCTACACCTTC. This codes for CSVVGQGFGYTF.

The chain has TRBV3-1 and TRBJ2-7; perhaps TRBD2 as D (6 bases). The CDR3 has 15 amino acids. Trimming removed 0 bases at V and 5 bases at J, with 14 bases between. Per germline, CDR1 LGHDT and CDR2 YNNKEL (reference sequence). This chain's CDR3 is CASSQDAGSLNEQYF. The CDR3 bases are TGTGCCAGCAGCCAAGATGCCGGGAGTTTGAACGAGCAGTACTTC.

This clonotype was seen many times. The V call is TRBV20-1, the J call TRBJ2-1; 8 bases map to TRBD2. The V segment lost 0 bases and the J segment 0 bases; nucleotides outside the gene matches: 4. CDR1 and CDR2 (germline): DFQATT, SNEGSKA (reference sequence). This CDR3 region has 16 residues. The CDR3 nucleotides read TGCAGTGCTAGAGATCAAAGCGGGGGCTCCTACAATGAGCAGTTCTTC. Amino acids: CSARDQSGGSYNEQFF.

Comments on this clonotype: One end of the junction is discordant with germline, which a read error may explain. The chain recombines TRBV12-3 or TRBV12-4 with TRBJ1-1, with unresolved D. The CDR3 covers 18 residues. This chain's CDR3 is CPSSYPSRSLSRDTEAFF. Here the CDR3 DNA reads TGTCCCAGCAGTTACCCGTCCCGATCGCTTAGTCGAGACACTGAAGCTTTCTTT.

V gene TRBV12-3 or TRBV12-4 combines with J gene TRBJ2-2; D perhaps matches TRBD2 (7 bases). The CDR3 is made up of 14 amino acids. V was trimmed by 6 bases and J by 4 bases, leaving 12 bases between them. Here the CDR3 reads CASSRGAGTGELFF. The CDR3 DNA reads TGTGCCAGCAGCCGGGGGGCCGGCACCGGGGAGCTGTTTTTT.

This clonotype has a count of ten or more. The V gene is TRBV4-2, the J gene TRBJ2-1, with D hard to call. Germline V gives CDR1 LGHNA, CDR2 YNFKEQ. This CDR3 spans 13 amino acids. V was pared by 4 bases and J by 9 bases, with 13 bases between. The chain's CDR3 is CASSPIEYSEQFF. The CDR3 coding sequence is TGTGCCAGCAGCCCTATTGAGTATAGTGAGCAGTTCTTC.

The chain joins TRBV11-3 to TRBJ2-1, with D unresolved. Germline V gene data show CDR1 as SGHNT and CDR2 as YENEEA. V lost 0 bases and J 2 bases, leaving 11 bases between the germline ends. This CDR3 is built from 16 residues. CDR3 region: CASSLESWSAYNEQFF. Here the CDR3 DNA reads TGTGCCAGCAGCTTAGAAAGTTGGAGCGCCTACAATGAGCAGTTCTTC.